This T cell receptor beta chain was found in a study of Graves' ophthalmopathy and Graves' hyperthyroidism. Amplification from RNA transcripts yielded the TCR beta CDR3 regions. The first-round RT-PCR employed HTBI primers together with the Qiagen OneStep RT-PCR kit. A multiplex PCR was then performed as the second round. A single record per CDR3 protein comes from TCRdb applying MiXCR to the multiplex PCR reads. The table has 200,000 to 250,000 distinct CDR3 sequences, roughly 27% seen once. General study findings and limits: Blood contained most expanded thyroid clonotypes exceeding 0.001 frequency.

The ends were cut back, 1 base at V and 3 bases at J, with 9 bases in the middle. Germline assignment: CDR1 LGHNA and CDR2 YSLEER. CDR3 length: 14 residues. As concerns this clonotype: The antigen remains undetermined.

The receptor's source is a man in his forties or fifties with Graves' ophthalmopathy. V is TRBV4-3 and J is TRBJ1-2; D gene unclear. The sample was peripheral blood. CDR3 loop: CASSQGVTDYGYTF. In DNA form, the CDR3 reads TGCGCCAGCAGCCAAGGGGTAACTGACTATGGCTACACCTTC.